The 15 T cell receptor beta chains below were found in one sample sequenced in a study of blood T cell repertoires in COVID-19. TCRdb keeps only in-frame clones here, not all; method: immunoSEQ multiplex PCR. The sample shows 220,000 or so clones, approximately 84% of them seen only once. Source material: peripheral blood. These receptors came from a woman in her twenties or thirties who had recovered from COVID-19.

This clone came up once. The chain links TRBV19 to TRBJ1-2; D unresolved. This CDR3 comprises 13 residues. Germline CDR1 LNHDA, CDR2 SQIVND (reference sequence). V dropped 8 bases and J dropped 5 bases, with 15 bases sitting between them. Here the CDR3 DNA reads TGTGCCAGTCGCGCCGAACAGTTTTATGGCTACACCTTC. This gives the protein CASRAEQFYGYTF.

The chain is built from TRBV6-6 and TRBJ1-2, with 9 bases that match TRBD1. J was trimmed by 5 bases and V by 4 bases; bases with no gene match: 5. The germline V gene has CDR1 MNHNY and CDR2 SVGAGI (reference sequence). The CDR3 has 14 amino acids. CDR3 in amino acids: CASSSPGTGYGYTF. CDR3 nucleotide sequence: TGTGCCAGCAGTTCCCCCGGGACAGGGTATGGCTACACCTTC.

This clone was seen a handful of times. The J gene is TRBJ2-7, the V gene TRBV29-1; perhaps TRBD2 as D (5 bases). This CDR3 is built from 11 residues. The germline V gene encodes CDR1 SQVTM and CDR2 ANQGSEA. Trimming removed 5 bases from V and 2 bases from J, with 7 bases in between. This CDR3 reads CSVLGAYEQYF. DNA for the CDR3: TGCAGCGTTTTGGGAGCCTACGAGCAGTACTTC.

The V call is TRBV6-5, the J call TRBJ2-5, with D possibly being TRBD1 (6 bases). Germline CDR1 MNHEY, CDR2 SVGAGI. V lost 5 bases to trimming and J lost 2 bases, with 12 bases between them. The CDR3 extends over 14 amino acids. The CDR3 is CASSTQGTQETQYF. CDR3 DNA sequence: TGTGCCAGCAGTACCCAGGGGACACAAGAGACCCAGTACTTC.

This clone has just one count. The V gene is TRBV5-4, the J gene TRBJ2-7, with 9 bases identical to TRBD1. The CDR3 totals 17 residues. The V and J ends lost 0 bases and 0 bases, in that order; junction bases with no gene match: 7. Germline V CDR1 and CDR2: SGHNT, YYREEE (reference sequence). The DNA of the CDR3 is TGTGCCAGCAGCTTGGTGCCGGGACAGGGTCGCTCCTACGAGCAGTACTTC. Translated: CASSLVPGQGRSYEQYF.

This sequence joins TRBV12-5 and TRBJ2-5, with 7 bases lining up with TRBD2. Germline lookup yields CDR1 LGHNT and CDR2 FRNRAP. With V trimmed by 5 bases and J by 2 bases, 8 bases remained unmatched. The CDR3 runs 15 residues. CDR3 loop: CASGVGRTEQETQYF. The CDR3, as DNA: TGTGCTAGTGGTGTCGGGAGGACCGAACAAGAGACCCAGTACTTC.

The chain employs TRBV2 and TRBJ2-2, with 7 bases aligning to TRBD1. The length of the CDR3 is 13 residues. V dropped 8 bases and J dropped 5; count of bases not matched to a gene: 5. In germline, CDR1 is SNHLY, CDR2 FYNNEI. Here the CDR3 reads CASSRQGTGELFF. The DNA of the CDR3 is TGTGCCAGCTCGAGACAGGGTACCGGGGAGCTGTTTTTT.

This chain joins TRBV29-1 and TRBJ2-3; D might be TRBD2 (7 bases). Germline-derived CDR1 and CDR2 are SQVTM and ANQGSEA. With 1 base removed from V and 3 bases from J, the gap between germline ends came to 20 bases. The CDR3 loop spans 17 amino acids. CDR3 region: CSVEVWTGGASTDTQYF. CDR3 nucleotide sequence: TGCAGCGTTGAAGTCTGGACGGGGGGCGCATCGACAGATACGCAGTATTTT.

This clone showed up just once. J is TRBJ2-1 and V is TRBV10-3, with D unresolved. Germline V gene lookup returns CDR1 ENHRY and CDR2 SYGVKD. The CDR3 is made up of 12 amino acids. V was trimmed by 6 bases and J by 7 bases, leaving 10 bases between them. DNA for the CDR3: TGTGCCATCAGGATCGACGGGAATGAGCAGTTCTTC. Its protein is CAIRIDGNEQFF.

This chain links TRBV19 with TRBJ2-3, with 7 bases lining up with TRBD1. This CDR3 spans 14 amino acids. Germline values: CDR1 LNHDA, CDR2 SQIVND (reference sequence). V gave up 6 bases and J gave up 5 bases; unmatched junction bases: 8. The CDR3 loop is CASRLDRRRDTQYF. Written as DNA, the CDR3 is TGTGCCAGTAGATTGGACAGGAGAAGAGATACGCAGTATTTT.

The chain uses TRBV30 and TRBJ2-6; 7 bases are shared with TRBD1. The CDR3 sequence is 16 residues long. Per the germline V gene, CDR1 is GTSNPN and CDR2 is SVGIG (reference sequence). The J segment lost 0 bases and the V segment lost 1 base, leaving 3 bases of the junction unmatched. CDR3 sequence: CAWSATGISGANVLTF. The CDR3 nucleotides are TGTGCCTGGAGTGCGACAGGGATCTCTGGGGCCAACGTCCTGACTTTC.

V gene TRBV5-6 combines with J gene TRBJ2-7; D perhaps matches TRBD2 (7 bases). Germline CDR1 SGHDT, CDR2 YYEEEE. V dropped 6 bases and J dropped 3 bases, with 19 bases sitting between them. The CDR3 sequence is 15 residues long. The CDR3 sequence: CASTRRGGGVYEQYF. CDR3 nucleotide sequence: TGTGCCAGCACCCGAAGGGGGGGCGGCGTCTACGAGCAGTACTTC.

The gene calls are TRBV5-6 and TRBJ2-3; D not certain. The CDR3 has 17 amino acids. The V and J ends lost 3 bases and 0 bases respectively, with 17 bases between them. The germline V gene has CDR1 SGHDT and CDR2 YYEEEE. The CDR3 loop is CASSSTGATPSTDTQYF. As DNA, the CDR3 is TGTGCCAGCAGCTCTACCGGCGCGACTCCTAGCACAGATACGCAGTATTTT.

V is TRBV28 and J is TRBJ2-3; 10 nucleotides line up with TRBD2. V was clipped by 3 bases and J by 6 bases; unmatched bases: 15. CDR1 is MDHEN, CDR2 SYDVKM, per germline. There are 18 residues in the CDR3. The CDR3 spells CASSLFGDLAGAKDTQYF. DNA for the CDR3: TGTGCCAGCAGTTTGTTTGGGGATCTAGCGGGAGCTAAGGATACGCAGTATTTT.

This clone has a handful of counts. The V gene is TRBV9, the J gene TRBJ2-2; 8 bases are a match to TRBD1. Per germline, CDR1 SGDLS and CDR2 YYNGEE. Trimming cost V 6 bases and J 3 bases; bases outside gene matches: 4. The CDR3 is 14 amino acids. The CDR3 spells CASTLQGDTGELFF. The DNA of the CDR3 is TGTGCCAGCACTCTACAGGGGGACACCGGGGAGCTGTTTTTT.